The 17 T cell receptor beta chains below were found in one sample sequenced in a study of vaccination and CD4 T cells after COVID-19. These receptors are not linked to any known antigen. With the Oncomine TCR Beta short-read assay, DNA from cultured CD4+ T cells was sequenced. Each CDR3 protein is one row after TCRdb ran MiXCR on the PCR reads. This table has around 20,000 distinct CDR3 sequences, 55% to 70% appearing once. Treatment given: approximately nine-day PBMC culture with coronavirus spike peptide pools or control peptides (ViraFEST assay). The sample here was CD4+ T cells from blood, cultured in vitro, taken after SARS-CoV-2 vaccination. Receptors originate from a human donor who had recovered from COVID-19.

The rearrangement uses TRBV20-1 and TRBJ2-3; 8 bases match TRBD2. The V gene end was trimmed by 3 bases and the J gene end by 6 bases; junction bases not matched to a gene: 8. Germline V gives CDR1 DFQATT, CDR2 SNEGSKA (reference sequence). The CDR3 extends over 14 amino acids. CDR3 amino acids: CSASVGLDRDTQYF. The CDR3 coding sequence is TGCAGTGCTAGTGTGGGACTAGACCGGGATACGCAGTATTTT.

The rearrangement joins TRBV19 to TRBJ2-1, with a possible D match to TRBD1 (6 bases). The germline CDR1 and CDR2 sequences are LNHDA and SQIVND (reference sequence). Trimming removed 5 bases from V and 0 bases from J, with 11 bases in between. CDR3 length equals 15 residues. This CDR3 reads CASSPDRSSYNEQFF. As DNA, the CDR3 is TGTGCCAGTAGTCCAGACAGGAGCTCCTACAATGAGCAGTTCTTC.

The chain uses TRBV19 and TRBJ2-1; 12 nucleotides agree with TRBD2. The CDR3 sequence is 16 residues long. V was pared by 5 bases and J by 6 bases, with 8 bases of the junction left unmatched. The germline V gene has CDR1 LNHDA and CDR2 SQIVND (reference sequence). CDR3 bases: TGTGCCAGTAGTCGGACTAGCGGGATTGAGGGCAATGAGCAGTTCTTC. Translated: CASSRTSGIEGNEQFF.

The chain couples TRBV28 to TRBJ1-2, with TRBD1 matching over 8 bases. The CDR3 length is 13 residues. V dropped 8 bases and J dropped 8; count of bases not matched to a gene: 10. Per germline, CDR1 MDHEN and CDR2 SYDVKM. CDR3: CASGPWTGLGYTF. CDR3 in DNA: TGTGCCAGCGGCCCCTGGACAGGGTTGGGCTACACCTTC.

As DNA, the CDR3 is TGTGCCAGCAGTTCCGTGGAGGGAGAGACCCAGTACTTC. Its protein is CASSSVEGETQYF. J is TRBJ2-5 and V is TRBV6-2 or TRBV6-3; TRBD2 is a possible D gene (6 bases). In germline, CDR1 is MNHEY, CDR2 SVGEGT. V lost 4 bases to trimming and J lost 4 bases, with 10 bases between them. The CDR3 runs 13 residues.

This rearrangement joins TRBV11-3 to TRBJ2-6, with no clear D. In germline, CDR1 is SGHNT, CDR2 YENEEA. This CDR3 is 17 amino acids long. The V and J ends lost 5 bases and 0 bases respectively, with 14 bases between them. CDR3 protein: CASSQRRAGSGANVLTF. CDR3 bases: TGTGCCAGCAGCCAGCGACGGGCTGGCTCTGGGGCCAACGTCCTGACTTTC.

V is TRBV3-1 and J is TRBJ2-3; tentative D call: TRBD2 (6 bases). The V end lost 4 bases, the J end lost 4 bases, and 9 bases lay between the germline ends. CDR1 LGHDT and CDR2 YNNKEL come from the germline V gene (reference sequence). This CDR3 is 13 amino acids long. The CDR3 sequence: CASSRGGPDTQYF. The CDR3 DNA is TGTGCCAGCAGCCGCGGAGGGCCAGATACGCAGTATTTT.

The rearrangement joins TRBV27 to TRBJ1-6, with D possibly TRBD1 on 6 matching bases. The CDR3 has 16 residues. The germline V gene encodes CDR1 MNHEY and CDR2 SMNVEV (reference sequence). Trimming removed 4 bases from V and 0 bases from J, with 10 bases in between. CDR3 loop: CASSYGQTSYNSPLHF. The CDR3 region has the DNA TGTGCCAGCAGTTACGGACAGACCTCCTATAATTCACCCCTCCACTTT.

The chain carries TRBV7-2 and TRBJ2-3, with D possibly being TRBD2 (7 bases). From germline, CDR1 is SGHTA and CDR2 FQGNSA. The CDR3 contains 13 residues. V was trimmed by 5 bases and J by 6 bases, leaving 12 bases between them. For the CDR3, the DNA is TGTGCCAGCAGCCCGGGGGGCCGGGATACGCAGTATTTT. Protein sequence: CASSPGGRDTQYF.

This clonotype was seen a handful of times. The chain joins TRBV20-1 to TRBJ1-5, with a tentative D call TRBD1 (5 bases). Germline assignment: CDR1 DFQATT and CDR2 SNEGSKA (reference sequence). This CDR3 contains 13 residues. The V end lost 3 bases, the J end lost 5 bases, and 11 bases lay between the germline ends. CDR3 DNA sequence: TGCAGTGCTAGTGGGGCAGAAGATCAGCCCCAGCATTTT. This sequence encodes CSASGAEDQPQHF.

This chain connects TRBV7-2 to TRBJ1-1; D is unclear. The CDR3 loop spans 15 amino acids. Germline V CDR1 and CDR2: SGHTA, FQGNSA. The V end was cut by 5 bases, the J end by 0 bases, with 13 bases between. CDR3 amino acids: CASSPILTMNTEAFF. CDR3 nucleotide sequence: TGTGCCAGCAGCCCGATCCTCACCATGAACACTGAAGCTTTCTTT.

The genes are TRBV2 and TRBJ1-6, with D perhaps TRBD1 (5 bases). Germline-derived CDR1 and CDR2 are SNHLY and FYNNEI. The CDR3 loop spans 14 amino acids. V dropped 3 bases and J dropped 7 bases, with 10 bases sitting between them. The CDR3 is CASSDGAQNSPLHF. CDR3 in DNA: TGTGCCAGCAGTGATGGGGCGCAAAATTCACCCCTCCACTTT.

This clonotype was seen a few times. The chain employs TRBV30 and TRBJ2-7, with D tentatively TRBD2 (7 bases). Germline-derived CDR1 and CDR2 are GTSNPN and SVGIG (reference sequence). V lost 2 bases and J lost 3, with 8 bases in between. The CDR3 is made up of 12 amino acids. For the CDR3, the DNA is TGTGCCTGGAGTAGGGGGGGCTACGAGCAGTACTTC. Translating it yields CAWSRGGYEQYF. The complete variable domain, with remaining parts taken from reference TRBV30 and TRBJ2-7, reads SQTIHQWPATLVQPVGSPLSLECTVEGTSNPNLYWYRQAAGRGLQLLFYSVGIGQISSEVPQNLSASRPQDRQFILSSKKLLLSDSGFYLCAWSRGGYEQYFGPGTRLTVT.

The chain links TRBV5-8 to TRBJ2-7; no firm D call. Per germline, CDR1 SGHTS and CDR2 YDEGEE. This CDR3 is built from 14 residues. V dropped 0 bases and J dropped 1 base, with 8 bases sitting between them. The CDR3 coding sequence is TGTGCCAGCAGCTTGGGAGGTGTGTCCTACGAGCAGTACTTC. Its translation is CASSLGGVSYEQYF.

The chain has TRBV20-1 and TRBJ1-5, with unresolved D. The germline gives CDR1 DFQATT, CDR2 SNEGSKA (reference sequence). V lost 5 bases and J 1 base, leaving 6 bases between the germline ends. This CDR3 is 12 amino acids long. The CDR3 region has the DNA TGCAGTGCTTATGACAGCAATCAGCCCCAGCATTTT. Protein: CSAYDSNQPQHF.

This rearrangement joins TRBV7-7 to TRBJ2-2; TRBD2 matches 13 bases. V lost 6 bases and J lost 5; bases outside the gene matches: 6. The CDR3 covers 16 residues. Germline values: CDR1 SSHAT, CDR2 FNYEAQ (reference sequence). The CDR3 DNA sequence: TGTGCCAGCAGAAAACTAGCGGGAGGGCGTACCGGGGAGCTGTTTTTT. Its translation: CASRKLAGGRTGELFF.

This clonotype turned up a few times. The CDR3 protein is CASTHRGGAFF. The CDR3 DNA reads TGTGCCAGCACCCATAGGGGTGGAGCTTTCTTT. The chain joins TRBV28 to TRBJ1-1, with D perhaps matching TRBD1 (5 bases). The germline V and J ends were trimmed by 7 bases and 10 bases, with 13 bases remaining between them. Germline-derived CDR1 and CDR2 are MDHEN and SYDVKM. This CDR3 contains 11 residues.